Below, one TCR beta chain is given with its context. This sample was included in a study of CD8 T cells in Susac syndrome. Susac syndrome patients met recently defined diagnostic criteria for definite or probable disease. RNA totalling about 0.45 to 1 ug underwent reverse transcription with random hexamers. TCRdb re-derived calls from the immunoSEQ multiplex PCR reads in MiXCR, one entry per CDR3 protein. The sample yields approximately 190,000 distinct CDR3 sequences, 95% seen once. Germline V CDR1 and CDR2: SNHLY, FYNNEI. Trimming pared 1 base from V and 0 bases from J, leaving 6 bases between. The CDR3 is 14 amino acids.

This sequence joins TRBV2 and TRBJ1-2, with no clear D. The specimen was CD8+ T cells from PBMCs. This receptor was identified in a human donor with Susac syndrome. The CDR3 DNA is TGTGCCAGCAGTGAAGTTGCAGCTAACTATGGCTACACCTTC. Encoded protein: CASSEVAANYGYTF.